Listed below are T cell receptor beta chains from one sample, sequenced in a study of vaccination effects on CD4 cells after COVID-19. The repertoire was sequenced with immunoSEQ multiplex PCR; TCRdb's copy has only in-frame clones and lacks some. Of roughly 70,000 clones in the sample, about 74% were seen once. No antigen has been assigned to these receptors. The source material was CD4+ T cells from PBMCs cultured with HCoV-229E spike peptides, sampled after COVID-19 vaccination. The source is a human donor who received a COVID-19 vaccine. Both conserved end residues are part of each CDR3. Fields, in order: V gene, D gene, clone size, J gene, CDR3 protein, CDR3 DNA. D genes are given only for firm matches. Only some rows state a clone size, as once, few, many or a class for expanded clones.

v_gene: TRBV4-1; d_gene: TRBD1; abundance: NA; j_gene: TRBJ1-6; CDR3aa: CASSLDRVISPLHF; CDR3nt: TGCGCCAGCAGCCTCGACAGGGTTATTTCACCCCTCCACTTT
v_gene: TRBV9; d_gene: TRBD1; abundance: NA; j_gene: TRBJ2-2; CDR3aa: CASSVRDRATTGELFF; CDR3nt: TGTGCCAGCAGCGTAAGGGACAGGGCGACCACCGGGGAGCTGTTTTTT
v_gene: TRBV6-1; d_gene: TRBD2; abundance: NA; j_gene: TRBJ2-5; CDR3aa: CASSVGGLAGARGETQYF; CDR3nt: TGTGCCAGCAGTGTAGGGGGACTAGCGGGGGCGAGGGGAGAGACCCAGTACTTC
v_gene: TRBV24-1; d_gene: TRBD1; abundance: few; j_gene: TRBJ2-2; CDR3aa: CATGPGQGRAGELFF; CDR3nt: TGTGCCACAGGACCGGGACAGGGGCGCGCCGGGGAGCTGTTTTTT
v_gene: TRBV9; d_gene: TRBD1; abundance: NA; j_gene: TRBJ1-1; CDR3aa: CASSARTGGEAFF; CDR3nt: TGTGCCAGCAGCGCCAGGACAGGGGGCGAAGCTTTCTTT
v_gene: TRBV2; d_gene: NA; abundance: NA; j_gene: TRBJ2-6; CDR3aa: CASRRSGANVLTF; CDR3nt: TGTGCCAGCAGGAGGTCTGGGGCCAACGTCCTGACTTTC
v_gene: TRBV7-2; d_gene: NA; abundance: once; j_gene: TRBJ1-5; CDR3aa: CASSLGLPRNQPQHF; CDR3nt: TGTGCCAGCAGCTTGGGCCTACCGCGCAATCAGCCCCAGCATTTT
v_gene: TRBV2; d_gene: NA; abundance: NA; j_gene: TRBJ1-2; CDR3aa: CASRGDGEGSTF; CDR3nt: TGTGCCAGCAGAGGGGACGGGGAGGGGAGCACCTTC
v_gene: TRBV10-1; d_gene: NA; abundance: NA; j_gene: TRBJ2-2; CDR3aa: CASSEGVSTGELFF; CDR3nt: TGCGCCAGCAGTGAGGGGGTTAGCACCGGGGAGCTGTTTTTT
v_gene: TRBV19; d_gene: NA; abundance: NA; j_gene: TRBJ1-2; CDR3aa: CATRFSGSPYGYTF; CDR3nt: TGTGCCACCCGATTTTCAGGCAGCCCCTATGGCTACACCTTC
v_gene: TRBV6-5; d_gene: TRBD2; abundance: few; j_gene: TRBJ2-1; CDR3aa: CASSSLSGGNNNEQFF; CDR3nt: TGTGCCAGCAGTTCTCTTAGCGGGGGGAATAACAATGAGCAGTTCTTC
v_gene: TRBV9; d_gene: NA; abundance: NA; j_gene: TRBJ1-3; CDR3aa: CASSVGPPQSSGNTIYF; CDR3nt: TGTGCCAGCAGCGTAGGGCCCCCACAGAGCTCTGGAAACACCATATATTTT
v_gene: TRBV7-3; d_gene: TRBD2; abundance: NA; j_gene: TRBJ2-2; CDR3aa: CASSLTLGLAPQGELFF; CDR3nt: TGTGCCAGCAGCTTAACGTTGGGACTAGCCCCTCAAGGGGAGCTGTTTTTT
v_gene: TRBV12-3/TRBV12-4; d_gene: NA; abundance: NA; j_gene: TRBJ1-1; CDR3aa: CASTTGGYTEAFF; CDR3nt: TGTGCCAGCACCACGGGTGGGTACACTGAAGCTTTCTTT
v_gene: TRBV18; d_gene: NA; abundance: NA; j_gene: TRBJ2-1; CDR3aa: CASSPNQGEQFF; CDR3nt: TGTGCCAGCTCACCCAATCAGGGTGAGCAGTTCTTC
v_gene: TRBV18; d_gene: NA; abundance: NA; j_gene: TRBJ1-2; CDR3aa: CASSPRAGGLGDGYTF; CDR3nt: TGTGCCAGCTCACCACGGGCGGGAGGACTTGGGGATGGCTACACCTTC
v_gene: TRBV19; d_gene: NA; abundance: NA; j_gene: TRBJ1-6; CDR3aa: CASSISPQGSSPLHF; CDR3nt: TGTGCCAGTAGTATCTCCCCACAAGGGTCTTCGCCCCTCCACTTT
v_gene: TRBV6-6; d_gene: NA; abundance: NA; j_gene: TRBJ1-5; CDR3aa: CASSYLNSNQPQHF; CDR3nt: TGTGCCAGCAGTTACCTTAATAGCAATCAGCCCCAGCATTTT
v_gene: TRBV5-1; d_gene: TRBD1; abundance: few; j_gene: TRBJ1-1; CDR3aa: CASSPLMWTGGFVTEAFF; CDR3nt: TGCGCCAGCAGCCCCTTGATGTGGACAGGGGGGTTTGTCACTGAAGCTTTCTTT
v_gene: TRBV5-6; d_gene: NA; abundance: NA; j_gene: TRBJ2-5; CDR3aa: CASSFGTRETQYF; CDR3nt: TGTGCCAGCAGCTTCGGGACGAGAGAGACCCAGTACTTC
v_gene: TRBV24-1; d_gene: TRBD1; abundance: NA; j_gene: TRBJ2-2; CDR3aa: CATSDLVGQGTTGELFF; CDR3nt: TGTGCCACCAGTGATTTAGTGGGACAGGGGACCACCGGGGAGCTGTTTTTT
v_gene: TRBV11-2; d_gene: NA; abundance: NA; j_gene: TRBJ1-3; CDR3aa: CASSSGFSGNTIYF; CDR3nt: TGTGCCAGCAGCTCAGGGTTCTCTGGAAACACCATATATTTT
v_gene: TRBV5-4; d_gene: NA; abundance: NA; j_gene: TRBJ1-3; CDR3aa: CASSPDAGGGGNTIYF; CDR3nt: TGTGCCAGCAGCCCCGACGCGGGGGGAGGTGGAAACACCATATATTTT